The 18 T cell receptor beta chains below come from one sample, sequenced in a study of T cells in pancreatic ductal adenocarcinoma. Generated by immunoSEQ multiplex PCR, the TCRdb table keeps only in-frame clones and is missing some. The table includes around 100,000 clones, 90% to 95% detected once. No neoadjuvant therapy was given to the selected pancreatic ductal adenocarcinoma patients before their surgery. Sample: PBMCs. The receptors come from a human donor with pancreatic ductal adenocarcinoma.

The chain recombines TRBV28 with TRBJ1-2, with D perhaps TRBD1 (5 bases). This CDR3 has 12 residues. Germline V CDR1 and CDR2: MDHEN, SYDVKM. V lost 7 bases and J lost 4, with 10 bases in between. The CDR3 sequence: CASISDSYGYTF. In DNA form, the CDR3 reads TGTGCCAGCATTTCCGACAGCTATGGCTACACCTTC.

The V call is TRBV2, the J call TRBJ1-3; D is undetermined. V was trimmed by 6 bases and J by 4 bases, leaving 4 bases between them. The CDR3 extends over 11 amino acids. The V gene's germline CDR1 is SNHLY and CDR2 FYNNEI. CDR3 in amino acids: CASSRGNTIYF. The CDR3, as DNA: TGTGCCAGCAGCAGGGGAAACACCATATATTTT.

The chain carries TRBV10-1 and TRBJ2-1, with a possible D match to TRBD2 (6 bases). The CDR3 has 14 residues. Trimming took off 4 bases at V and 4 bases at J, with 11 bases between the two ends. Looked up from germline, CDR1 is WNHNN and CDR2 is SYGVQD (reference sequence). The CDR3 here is CASSAGTGYNEQFF. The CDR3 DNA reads TGCGCCAGCAGTGCAGGGACTGGTTACAATGAGCAGTTCTTC.

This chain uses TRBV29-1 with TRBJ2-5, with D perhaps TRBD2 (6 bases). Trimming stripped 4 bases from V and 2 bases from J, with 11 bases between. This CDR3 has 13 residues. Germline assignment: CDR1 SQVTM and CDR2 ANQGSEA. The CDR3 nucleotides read TGCAGCGTTGCGGGGGTTGGGCAAGAGACCCAGTACTTC. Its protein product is CSVAGVGQETQYF.

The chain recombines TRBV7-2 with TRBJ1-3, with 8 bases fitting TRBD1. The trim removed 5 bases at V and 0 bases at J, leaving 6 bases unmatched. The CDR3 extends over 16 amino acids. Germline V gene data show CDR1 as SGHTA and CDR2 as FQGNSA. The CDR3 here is CASSRGQGFSGNTIYF. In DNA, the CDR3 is TGTGCCAGCAGCCGCGGACAGGGATTCTCTGGAAACACCATATATTTT.

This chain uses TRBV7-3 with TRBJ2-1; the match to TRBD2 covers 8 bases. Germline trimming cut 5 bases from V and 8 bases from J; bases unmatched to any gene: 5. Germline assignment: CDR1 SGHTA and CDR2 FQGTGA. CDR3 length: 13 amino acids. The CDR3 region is CASSLSGTHEQFF. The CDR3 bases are TGTGCCAGCAGCCTTAGCGGGACCCATGAGCAGTTCTTC. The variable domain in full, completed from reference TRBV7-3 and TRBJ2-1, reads GAGVSQTPSNKVTEKGKYVELRCDPISGHTALYWYRQSLGQGPEFLIYFQGTGAADDSGLPNDRFFAVRPEGSVSTLKIQRTERGDSAVYLCASSLSGTHEQFFGPGTRLTVL.

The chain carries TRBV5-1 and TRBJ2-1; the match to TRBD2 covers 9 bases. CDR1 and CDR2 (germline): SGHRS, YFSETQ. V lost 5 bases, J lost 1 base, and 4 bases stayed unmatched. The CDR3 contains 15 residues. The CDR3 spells CASSLLAGSYNEQFF. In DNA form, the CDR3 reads TGCGCCAGCAGTCTTCTAGCGGGGTCCTACAATGAGCAGTTCTTC.

The CDR3 nucleotides read TGCGCCAGCAGCTCCGGGACAGATAATGAAAAACTGTTTTTT. Protein: CASSSGTDNEKLFF. The rearrangement links TRBV5-1 to TRBJ1-4; 7 bases line up with TRBD1. The V gene end was trimmed by 3 bases and the J gene end by 4 bases; junction bases not matched to a gene: 3. CDR3 length: 14 residues. Germline lookup yields CDR1 SGHRS and CDR2 YFSETQ.

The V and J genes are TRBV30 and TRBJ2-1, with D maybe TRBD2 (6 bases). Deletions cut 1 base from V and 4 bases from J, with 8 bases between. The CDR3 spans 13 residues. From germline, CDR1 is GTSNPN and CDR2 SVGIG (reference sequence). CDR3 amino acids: CAWSAGTYNEQFF. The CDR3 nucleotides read TGTGCCTGGAGTGCCGGGACTTACAATGAGCAGTTCTTC.

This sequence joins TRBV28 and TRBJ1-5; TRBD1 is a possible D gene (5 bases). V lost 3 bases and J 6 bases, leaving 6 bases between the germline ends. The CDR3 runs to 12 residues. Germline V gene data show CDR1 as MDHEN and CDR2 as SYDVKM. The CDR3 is CASSFQGQPQHF. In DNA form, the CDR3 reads TGTGCCAGCAGTTTCCAGGGTCAGCCCCAGCATTTT.

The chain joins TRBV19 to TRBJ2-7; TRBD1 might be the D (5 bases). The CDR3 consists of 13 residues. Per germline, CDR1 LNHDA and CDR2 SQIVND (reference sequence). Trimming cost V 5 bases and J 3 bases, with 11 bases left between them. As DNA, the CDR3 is TGTGCCAGTAGTCGGTTCAGGGACTACGAGCAGTACTTC. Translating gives CASSRFRDYEQYF.

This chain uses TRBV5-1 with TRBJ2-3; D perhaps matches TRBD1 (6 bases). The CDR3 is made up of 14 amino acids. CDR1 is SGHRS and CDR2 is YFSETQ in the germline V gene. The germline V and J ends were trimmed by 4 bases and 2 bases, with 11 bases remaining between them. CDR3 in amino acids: CASSPQGYTDTQYF. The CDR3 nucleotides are TGCGCCAGCAGCCCACAGGGATACACAGATACGCAGTATTTT. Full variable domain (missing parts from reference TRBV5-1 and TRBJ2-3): KAGVTQTPRYLIKTRGQQVTLSCSPISGHRSVSWYQQTPGQGLQFLFEYFSETQRNKGNFPGRFSGRQFSNSRSEMNVSTLELGDSALYLCASSPQGYTDTQYFGPGTRLTVL.

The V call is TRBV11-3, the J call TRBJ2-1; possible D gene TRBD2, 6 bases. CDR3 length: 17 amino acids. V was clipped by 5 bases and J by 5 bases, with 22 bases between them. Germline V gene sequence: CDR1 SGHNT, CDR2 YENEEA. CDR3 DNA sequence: TGTGCCAGCAGCCCACGAGGCGGGGACGACAACGACAATGAGCAGTTCTTC. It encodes CASSPRGGDDNDNEQFF.

Written as DNA, the CDR3 is TGTGCCAGCAGTCCACCACAGGGGAGAGAGCAGTACTTC. Amino acids: CASSPPQGREQYF. The V gene is TRBV27, the J gene TRBJ2-7, with 7 bases lining up with TRBD1. CDR3 length: 13 residues. Trimming removed 5 bases from V and 7 bases from J; junction bases left unmatched: 8. Per germline, CDR1 MNHEY and CDR2 SMNVEV (reference sequence).

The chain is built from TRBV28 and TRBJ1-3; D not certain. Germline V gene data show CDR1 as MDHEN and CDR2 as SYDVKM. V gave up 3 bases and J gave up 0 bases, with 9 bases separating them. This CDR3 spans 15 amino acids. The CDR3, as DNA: TGTGCCAGCAGTTTGGAGCTCTACTCTGGAAACACCATATATTTT. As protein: CASSLELYSGNTIYF.

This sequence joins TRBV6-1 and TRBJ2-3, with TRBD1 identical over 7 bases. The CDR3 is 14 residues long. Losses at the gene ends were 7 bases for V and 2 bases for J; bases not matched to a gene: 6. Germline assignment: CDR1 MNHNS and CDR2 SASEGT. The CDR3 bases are TGTGCCAGCAACTCAGGGGGAGACACAGATACGCAGTATTTT. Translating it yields CASNSGGDTDTQYF.

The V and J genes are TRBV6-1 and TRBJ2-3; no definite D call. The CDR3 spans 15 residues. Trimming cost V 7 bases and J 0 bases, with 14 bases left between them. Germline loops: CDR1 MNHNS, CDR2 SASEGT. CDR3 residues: CASTSTSSSTDTQYF. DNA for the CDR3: TGTGCCAGCACGAGCACGTCGTCTAGCACAGATACGCAGTATTTT.

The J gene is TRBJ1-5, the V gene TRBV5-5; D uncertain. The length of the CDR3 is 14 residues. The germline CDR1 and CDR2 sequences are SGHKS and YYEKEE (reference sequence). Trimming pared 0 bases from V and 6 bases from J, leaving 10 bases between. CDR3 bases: TGTGCCAGCAGCTTGGAAGTTGGCCGTCAGCCCCAGCATTTT. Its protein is CASSLEVGRQPQHF.